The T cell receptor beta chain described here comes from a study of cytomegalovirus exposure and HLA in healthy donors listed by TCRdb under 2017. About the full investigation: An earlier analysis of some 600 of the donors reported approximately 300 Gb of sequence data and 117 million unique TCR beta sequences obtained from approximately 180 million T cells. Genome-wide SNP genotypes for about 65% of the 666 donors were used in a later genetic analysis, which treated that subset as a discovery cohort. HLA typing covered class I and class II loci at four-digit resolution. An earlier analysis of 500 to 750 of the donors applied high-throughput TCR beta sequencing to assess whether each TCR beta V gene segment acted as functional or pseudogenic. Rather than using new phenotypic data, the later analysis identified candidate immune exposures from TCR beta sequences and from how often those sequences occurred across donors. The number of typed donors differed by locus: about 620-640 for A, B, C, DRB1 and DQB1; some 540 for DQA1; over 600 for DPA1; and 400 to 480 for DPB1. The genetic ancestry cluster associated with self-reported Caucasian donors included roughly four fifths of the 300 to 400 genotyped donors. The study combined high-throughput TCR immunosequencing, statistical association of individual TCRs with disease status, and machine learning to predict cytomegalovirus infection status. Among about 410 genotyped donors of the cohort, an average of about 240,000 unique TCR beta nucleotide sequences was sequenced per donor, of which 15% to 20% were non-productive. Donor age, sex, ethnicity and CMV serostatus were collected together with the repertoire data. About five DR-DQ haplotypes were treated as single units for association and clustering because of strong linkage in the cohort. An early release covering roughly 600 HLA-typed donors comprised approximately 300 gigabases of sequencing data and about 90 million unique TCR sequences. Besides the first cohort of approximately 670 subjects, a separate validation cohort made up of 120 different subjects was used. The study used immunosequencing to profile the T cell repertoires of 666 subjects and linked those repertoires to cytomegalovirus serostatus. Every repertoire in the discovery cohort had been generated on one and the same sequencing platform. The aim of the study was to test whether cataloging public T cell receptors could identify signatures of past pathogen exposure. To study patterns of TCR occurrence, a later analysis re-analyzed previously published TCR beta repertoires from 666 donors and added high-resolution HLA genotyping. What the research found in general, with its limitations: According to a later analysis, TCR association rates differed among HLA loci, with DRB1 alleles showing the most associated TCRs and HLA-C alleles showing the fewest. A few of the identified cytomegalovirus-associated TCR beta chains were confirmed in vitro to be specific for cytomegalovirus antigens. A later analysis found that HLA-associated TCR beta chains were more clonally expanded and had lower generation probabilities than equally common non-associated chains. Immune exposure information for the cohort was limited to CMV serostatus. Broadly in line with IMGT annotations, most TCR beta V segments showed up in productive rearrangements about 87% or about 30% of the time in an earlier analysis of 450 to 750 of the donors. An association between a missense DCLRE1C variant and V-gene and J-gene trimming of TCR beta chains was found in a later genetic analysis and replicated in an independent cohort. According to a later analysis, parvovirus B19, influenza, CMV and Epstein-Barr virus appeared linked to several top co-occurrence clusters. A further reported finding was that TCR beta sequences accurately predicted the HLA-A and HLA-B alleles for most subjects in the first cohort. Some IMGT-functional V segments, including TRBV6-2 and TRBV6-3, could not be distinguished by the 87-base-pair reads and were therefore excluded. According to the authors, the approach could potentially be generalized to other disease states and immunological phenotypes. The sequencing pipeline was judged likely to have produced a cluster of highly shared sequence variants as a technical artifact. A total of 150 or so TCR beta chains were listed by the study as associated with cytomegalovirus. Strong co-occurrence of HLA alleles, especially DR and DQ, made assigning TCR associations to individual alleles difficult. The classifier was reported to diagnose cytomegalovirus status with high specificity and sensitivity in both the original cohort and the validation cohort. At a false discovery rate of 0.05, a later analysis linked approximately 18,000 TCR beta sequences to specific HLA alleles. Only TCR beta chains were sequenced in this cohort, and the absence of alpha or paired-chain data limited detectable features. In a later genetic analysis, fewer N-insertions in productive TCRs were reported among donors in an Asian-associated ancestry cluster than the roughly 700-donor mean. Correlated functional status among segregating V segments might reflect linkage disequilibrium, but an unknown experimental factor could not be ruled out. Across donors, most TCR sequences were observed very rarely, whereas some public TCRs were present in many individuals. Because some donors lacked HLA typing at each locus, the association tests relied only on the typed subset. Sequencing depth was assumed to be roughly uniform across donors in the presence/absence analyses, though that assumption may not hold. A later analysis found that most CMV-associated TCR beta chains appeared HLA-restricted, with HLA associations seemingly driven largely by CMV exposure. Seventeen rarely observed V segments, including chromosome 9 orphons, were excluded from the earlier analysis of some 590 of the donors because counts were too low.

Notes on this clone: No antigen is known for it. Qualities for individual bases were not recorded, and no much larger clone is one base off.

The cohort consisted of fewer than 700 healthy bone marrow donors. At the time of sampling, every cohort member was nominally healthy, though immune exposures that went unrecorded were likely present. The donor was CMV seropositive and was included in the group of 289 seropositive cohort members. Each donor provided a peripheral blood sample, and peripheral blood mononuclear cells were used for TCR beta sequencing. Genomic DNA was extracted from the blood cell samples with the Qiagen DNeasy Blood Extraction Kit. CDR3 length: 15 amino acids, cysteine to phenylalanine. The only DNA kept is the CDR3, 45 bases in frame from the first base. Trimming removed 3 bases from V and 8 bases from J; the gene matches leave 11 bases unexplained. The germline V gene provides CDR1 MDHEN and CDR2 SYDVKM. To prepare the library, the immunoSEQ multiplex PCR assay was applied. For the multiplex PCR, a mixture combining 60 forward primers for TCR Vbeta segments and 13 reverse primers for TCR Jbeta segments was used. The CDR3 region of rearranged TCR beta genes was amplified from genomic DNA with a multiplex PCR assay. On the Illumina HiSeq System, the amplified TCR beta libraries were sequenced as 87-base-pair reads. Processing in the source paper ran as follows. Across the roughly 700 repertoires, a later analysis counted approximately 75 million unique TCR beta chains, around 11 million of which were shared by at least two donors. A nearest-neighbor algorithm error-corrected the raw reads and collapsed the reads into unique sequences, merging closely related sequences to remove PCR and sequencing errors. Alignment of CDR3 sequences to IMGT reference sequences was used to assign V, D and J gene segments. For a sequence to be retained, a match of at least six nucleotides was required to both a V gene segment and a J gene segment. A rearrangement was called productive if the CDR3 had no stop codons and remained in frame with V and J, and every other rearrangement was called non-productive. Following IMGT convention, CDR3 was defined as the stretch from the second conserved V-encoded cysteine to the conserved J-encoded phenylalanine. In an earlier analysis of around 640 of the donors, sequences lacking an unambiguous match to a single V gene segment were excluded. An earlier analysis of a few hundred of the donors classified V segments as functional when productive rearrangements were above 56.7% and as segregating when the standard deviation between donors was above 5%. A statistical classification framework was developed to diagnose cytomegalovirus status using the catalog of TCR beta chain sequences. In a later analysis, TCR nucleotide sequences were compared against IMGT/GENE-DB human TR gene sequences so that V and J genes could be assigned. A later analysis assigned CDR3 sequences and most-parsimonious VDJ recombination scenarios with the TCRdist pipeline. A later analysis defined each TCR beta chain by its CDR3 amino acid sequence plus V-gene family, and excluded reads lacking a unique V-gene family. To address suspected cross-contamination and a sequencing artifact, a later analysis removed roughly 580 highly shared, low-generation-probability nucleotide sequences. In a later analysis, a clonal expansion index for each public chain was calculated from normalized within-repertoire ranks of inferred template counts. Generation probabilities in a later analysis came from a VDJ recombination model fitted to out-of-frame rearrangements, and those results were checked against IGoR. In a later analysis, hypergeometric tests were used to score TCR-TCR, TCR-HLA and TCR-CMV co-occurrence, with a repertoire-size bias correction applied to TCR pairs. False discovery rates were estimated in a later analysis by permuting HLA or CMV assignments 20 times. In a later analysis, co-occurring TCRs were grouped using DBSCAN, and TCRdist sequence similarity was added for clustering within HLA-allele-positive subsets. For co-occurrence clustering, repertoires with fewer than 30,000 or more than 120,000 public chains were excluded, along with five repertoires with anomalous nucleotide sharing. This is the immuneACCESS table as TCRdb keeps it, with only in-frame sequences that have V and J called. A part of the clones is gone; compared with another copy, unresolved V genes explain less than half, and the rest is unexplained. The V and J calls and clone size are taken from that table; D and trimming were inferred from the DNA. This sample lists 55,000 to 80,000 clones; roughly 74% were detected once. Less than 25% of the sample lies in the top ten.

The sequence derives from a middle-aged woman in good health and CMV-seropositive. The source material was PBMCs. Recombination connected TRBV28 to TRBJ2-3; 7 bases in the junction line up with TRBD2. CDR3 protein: CASSLPVAGRGTQYF. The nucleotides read TGTGCCAGCAGTTTGCCCGTAGCGGGCCGGGGTACGCAGTATTTT. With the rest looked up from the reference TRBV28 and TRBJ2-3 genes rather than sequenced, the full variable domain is DVKVTQSSRYLVKRTGEKVFLECVQDMDHENMFWYRQDPGLGLRLIYFSYDVKMKEKGDIPEGYSVSREKKERFSLILESASTNQTSMYLCASSLPVAGRGTQYFGPGTRLTVL.